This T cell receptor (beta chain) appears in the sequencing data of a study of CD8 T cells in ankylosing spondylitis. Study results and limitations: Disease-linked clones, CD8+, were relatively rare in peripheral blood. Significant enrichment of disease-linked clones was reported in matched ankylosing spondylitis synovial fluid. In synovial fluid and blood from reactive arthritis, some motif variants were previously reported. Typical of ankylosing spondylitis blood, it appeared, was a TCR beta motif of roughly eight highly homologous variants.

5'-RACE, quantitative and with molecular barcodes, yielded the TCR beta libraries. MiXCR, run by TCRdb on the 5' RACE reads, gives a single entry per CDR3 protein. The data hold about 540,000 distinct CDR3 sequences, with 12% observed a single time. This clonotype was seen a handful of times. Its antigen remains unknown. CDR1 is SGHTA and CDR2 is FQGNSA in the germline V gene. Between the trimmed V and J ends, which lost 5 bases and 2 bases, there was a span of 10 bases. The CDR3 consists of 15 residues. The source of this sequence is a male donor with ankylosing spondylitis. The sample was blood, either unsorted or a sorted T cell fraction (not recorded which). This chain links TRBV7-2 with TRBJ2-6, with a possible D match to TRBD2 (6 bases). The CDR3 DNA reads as TGTGCCAGCAGCAGAGGGGAGGCTGGGGCCAACGTCCTGACTTTC. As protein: CASSRGEAGANVLTF.